These T cell receptor beta chains were read from a single sample in a study of cytomegalovirus exposure and HLA in healthy donors. Repertoires were generated with immunoSEQ multiplex PCR, while TCRdb's copy carries only in-frame clones and drops some. Among 150,000 or so clones, roughly 83% were seen once, and the ten largest hold approximately 8%. Specimen: PBMCs. These TCRs come from a man aged 25-45 years in good health and CMV-seropositive. Both conserved end residues are part of each CDR3. The order of the fields is CDR3 protein, CDR3 DNA, CDR3 length, J gene, clone size, D gene, V gene. The D gene is left open where the match is weak. Size values are once, few and many counts, or a class for expanded clones, and some rows have none.

CDR3 protein: CASSLGPQETQYF
CDR3 DNA: TGTGCCAGCAGCTTAGGGCCCCAAGAGACCCAGTACTTC
CDR3 length: 13
J gene: TRBJ2-5
clone size: .
D gene: .
V gene: TRBV7-3

CDR3 protein: CASSYLSRTGKTEAFF
CDR3 DNA: TGTGCCAGCAGTTACTTATCAAGGACAGGGAAGACTGAAGCTTTCTTT
CDR3 length: 16
J gene: TRBJ1-1
clone size: .
D gene: TRBD1
V gene: TRBV6-5

CDR3 protein: CASSTYVGWAGYTF
CDR3 DNA: TGTGCCAGCAGTACCTACGTGGGTTGGGCTGGCTACACCTTC
CDR3 length: 14
J gene: TRBJ1-2
clone size: .
D gene: .
V gene: TRBV28

CDR3 protein: CAWSALTGGWRGYTF
CDR3 DNA: TGTGCCTGGAGTGCCTTGACAGGGGGCTGGAGGGGCTACACCTTC
CDR3 length: 15
J gene: TRBJ1-2
clone size: .
D gene: TRBD1
V gene: TRBV30

CDR3 protein: CASSFSGVDTIYF
CDR3 DNA: TGTGCCAGCAGCTTTTCAGGGGTCGACACCATATATTTT
CDR3 length: 13
J gene: TRBJ1-3
clone size: .
D gene: .
V gene: TRBV7-8

CDR3 protein: CASRSRGAGGPGRNEQFF
CDR3 DNA: TGTGCCAGCAGGAGCCGGGGAGCGGGAGGGCCTGGGCGCAATGAGCAGTTCTTC
CDR3 length: 18
J gene: TRBJ2-1
clone size: .
D gene: TRBD2
V gene: TRBV2

CDR3 protein: CASSPRTGANSPLHF
CDR3 DNA: TGTGCCAGCAGCCCTAGGACAGGGGCAAATTCACCCCTCCACTTT
CDR3 length: 15
J gene: TRBJ1-6
clone size: .
D gene: TRBD1
V gene: TRBV9

CDR3 protein: CASRGDSSYNQPQHF
CDR3 DNA: TGTGCCAGCAGGGGGGACAGCTCCTATAATCAGCCCCAGCATTTT
CDR3 length: 15
J gene: TRBJ1-5
clone size: .
D gene: TRBD1
V gene: TRBV6-1

CDR3 protein: CSGTGGNEQYF
CDR3 DNA: TGCAGTGGGACAGGGGGTAACGAGCAGTACTTC
CDR3 length: 11
J gene: TRBJ2-7
clone size: .
D gene: TRBD1
V gene: TRBV20-1

CDR3 protein: CATSRESASSYEQYF
CDR3 DNA: TGTGCCACCAGCAGAGAATCAGCGAGCTCCTACGAGCAGTACTTC
CDR3 length: 15
J gene: TRBJ2-7
clone size: .
D gene: .
V gene: TRBV15

CDR3 protein: CASSPSGLAGGPDTQYF
CDR3 DNA: TGTGCCAGCAGTCCCTCCGGCCTAGCGGGAGGGCCAGATACGCAGTATTTT
CDR3 length: 17
J gene: TRBJ2-3
clone size: .
D gene: TRBD2
V gene: TRBV28

CDR3 protein: CASSPPARETQYF
CDR3 DNA: TGTGCCAGCTCACCACCGGCACGAGAGACCCAGTACTTC
CDR3 length: 13
J gene: TRBJ2-5
clone size: .
D gene: .
V gene: TRBV18

CDR3 protein: CASRFTWTGDAPLHF
CDR3 DNA: TGTGCCAGCAGATTTACCTGGACAGGGGACGCACCCCTCCACTTT
CDR3 length: 15
J gene: TRBJ1-6
clone size: .
D gene: TRBD1
V gene: TRBV6-5

CDR3 protein: CASSFREWDGYTF
CDR3 DNA: TGTGCCAGCAGCTTCAGGGAATGGGATGGCTACACCTTC
CDR3 length: 13
J gene: TRBJ1-2
clone size: .
D gene: .
V gene: TRBV5-4

CDR3 protein: CARRGTSNYGYTF
CDR3 DNA: TGTGCCAGGAGGGGGACATCTAACTATGGCTACACCTTC
CDR3 length: 13
J gene: TRBJ1-2
clone size: .
D gene: .
V gene: TRBV2

CDR3 protein: CASSGGLEVRTLHF
CDR3 DNA: TGTGCCAGCAGCGGGGGCCTGGAAGTGAGAACCCTCCACTTT
CDR3 length: 14
J gene: TRBJ1-6
clone size: .
D gene: .
V gene: TRBV7-2

CDR3 protein: CASSRWGGANTGELFF
CDR3 DNA: TGTGCCAGCAGCCGCTGGGGGGGAGCGAACACCGGGGAGCTGTTTTTT
CDR3 length: 16
J gene: TRBJ2-2
clone size: .
D gene: TRBD2
V gene: TRBV7-6

CDR3 protein: CASSLETPYRVGKNTEAFF
CDR3 DNA: TGTGCCAGCAGCTTAGAGACCCCTTACAGGGTAGGGAAAAACACTGAAGCTTTCTTT
CDR3 length: 19
J gene: TRBJ1-1
clone size: .
D gene: .
V gene: TRBV7-2

CDR3 protein: CASSEGRGPNYGYTF
CDR3 DNA: TGTGCCAGCAGTGAAGGTAGGGGGCCGAACTATGGCTACACCTTC
CDR3 length: 15
J gene: TRBJ1-2
clone size: .
D gene: TRBD1
V gene: TRBV6-1

CDR3 protein: CASSFGDRDNQPQHF
CDR3 DNA: TGCGCCAGCAGCTTCGGCGACAGGGACAATCAGCCCCAGCATTTT
CDR3 length: 15
J gene: TRBJ1-5
clone size: .
D gene: TRBD1
V gene: TRBV5-1

CDR3 protein: CASSPPSRGGAGTQYF
CDR3 DNA: TGTGCCAGCTCACCACCGTCTCGCGGGGGGGCCGGGACCCAGTACTTC
CDR3 length: 16
J gene: TRBJ2-5
clone size: .
D gene: TRBD2
V gene: TRBV18

CDR3 protein: CASSLDRNTEAFF
CDR3 DNA: TGTGCCAGCTCACTCGACAGGAACACTGAAGCTTTCTTT
CDR3 length: 13
J gene: TRBJ1-1
clone size: few
D gene: .
V gene: TRBV18

CDR3 protein: CASSLDRGSPLHF
CDR3 DNA: TGTGCCAGCAGCCTCGACAGGGGATCACCCCTCCACTTT
CDR3 length: 13
J gene: TRBJ1-6
clone size: .
D gene: TRBD1
V gene: TRBV7-6